A selection of T cell receptor beta chains follows, all from one sample in a study of blood T cell repertoires in COVID-19. Libraries were prepared by immunoSEQ multiplex PCR; TCRdb keeps only in-frame clonotypes and omits some of them. The sample includes nearly 300,000 clones, roughly 86% of them seen just once. Sequencing was carried out using PBMCs or T cells enriched from blood (not recorded which). The receptors stem from a woman between 50 and 59 years old who had been exposed to COVID-19. The CDR3 runs from the conserved cysteine through the conserved F or W. A D gene is named only where the DNA matches it firmly. The listing skips clone size in some rows; elsewhere it reads once, few, many or a size class.

>NA|TRBD1|TRBV2|TRBJ2-3
CASKQTGSADTQYF
TGTGCCAGCAAACAGACAGGGTCGGCAGATACGCAGTATTTT
>NA|NA|TRBV19|TRBJ2-5
CASARGARETQYF
TGTGCCAGTGCCAGGGGGGCTCGGGAGACCCAGTACTTC
>NA|NA|TRBV28|TRBJ1-5
CAGQGGNQPQHF
TGTGCCGGGCAGGGTGGCAATCAGCCCCAGCATTTT
>NA|TRBD1|TRBV27|TRBJ1-1
CASSLVGQGLAEAFF
TGTGCCAGCAGTTTGGTCGGACAGGGGCTGGCTGAAGCTTTCTTT
>NA|TRBD1|TRBV18|TRBJ1-4
CASSPWWGQGDEKLFF
TGTGCCAGCTCACCATGGTGGGGACAGGGTGATGAAAAACTGTTTTTT
>once|TRBD1|TRBV6-5|TRBJ2-7
CASSSRDRAYEQYF
TGTGCCAGCAGTTCCCGGGACAGGGCGTACGAGCAGTACTTC
>once|NA|TRBV6-1|TRBJ2-2
CASSEGIGLNSIVGELFF
TGTGCCAGCAGTGAAGGCATCGGACTAAATTCGATTGTCGGGGAGCTGTTTTTT
>NA|TRBD1|TRBV6-1|TRBJ1-6
CASSELPGQINSPLHF
TGTGCCAGCAGTGAGCTTCCGGGACAGATAAATTCACCCCTCCACTTT
>NA|TRBD1|TRBV30|TRBJ1-2
CAWTRQGIANYGYTF
TGTGCCTGGACCAGACAGGGAATAGCTAACTATGGCTACACCTTC
>NA|TRBD1|TRBV15|TRBJ2-1
CATSREGDRYNEQFF
TGTGCCACCAGCAGAGAAGGGGACAGGTACAATGAGCAGTTCTTC
>NA|NA|TRBV19|TRBJ1-2
CASRRRGGEDGYTF
TGTGCCAGTAGACGACGTGGGGGCGAGGATGGCTACACCTTC
>NA|NA|TRBV20-1|TRBJ1-1
CSARGGTAFF
TGCAGTGCTAGGGGGGGGACGGCTTTCTTT